A selection of T cell receptor beta chains follows, all from one sample in a study of T-cell reconstitution after alpha-beta-depleted transplantation in children. TCRdb analysed the PCR reads with MiXCR anew, one entry per CDR3 protein. In the table there are around 200,000 distinct CDR3 sequences, roughly 7.5% of which are singletons. Material: PBMCs from the stem cell graft donor, obtained from the stem cell graft. The receptors were sampled from a human donor who donated a stem cell graft to a child with Wiskott-Aldrich syndrome. Both conserved end residues are part of each CDR3. D genes are given only for firm matches. A row's size may be missing; if present it is once, few, many or a size class.

j_call	clone_size	d_call	v_call	cdr3_aa	cdr3_nt
TRBJ1-6	many	.	TRBV20-1	CSARDSVPNSPLHF	TGCAGTGCTAGAGATTCGGTACCTAATTCACCCCTCCACTTT
TRBJ2-1	.	TRBD2	TRBV4-3	CASSQRLAGAADYNEQFF	TGCGCCAGCAGCCAGCGACTAGCGGGTGCTGCCGACTACAATGAGCAGTTCTTC
TRBJ1-1	many	.	TRBV4-3	CASSQGVQGNTEAFF	TGCGCCAGCAGCCAAGGAGTACAGGGAAACACTGAAGCTTTCTTT
TRBJ1-1	many	TRBD1	TRBV12-3/TRBV12-4	CASRLSGTVNFEAFF	TGTGCCAGCAGGCTCTCCGGGACAGTTAATTTTGAAGCTTTCTTT
TRBJ1-2	many	.	TRBV5-1	CASSLDSSYGYTF	TGCGCCAGCAGCTTGGACAGCAGCTATGGCTACACCTTC
TRBJ1-1	.	.	TRBV6-1	CASRGAANTEAFF	TGTGCCAGCAGGGGGGCCGCGAACACTGAAGCTTTCTTT
TRBJ2-1	many	.	TRBV25-1	CASSEFGGPYNEQFF	TGTGCCAGCAGTGAATTTGGGGGGCCCTACAATGAGCAGTTCTTC
TRBJ2-2	.	TRBD2	TRBV3-1	CASRRLAGEGDTGELFF	TGTGCCAGCAGGCGACTAGCGGGAGAGGGGGACACCGGGGAGCTGTTTTTT
TRBJ2-1	.	TRBD2	TRBV30	CAWSATSGREQFF	TGTGCCTGGAGTGCCACTAGCGGGAGGGAGCAGTTCTTC
TRBJ2-5	many	TRBD1	TRBV29-1	CSVGIRDSQETQYF	TGCAGCGTTGGAATCCGGGACAGCCAAGAGACCCAGTACTTC
TRBJ1-2	.	.	TRBV19	CASSTPFRRQLYGYTF	TGTGCCAGTAGTACTCCCTTCCGCCGACAGCTATATGGCTACACCTTC
TRBJ1-2	many	TRBD1	TRBV5-1	CASSLGTGLGYTF	TGCGCCAGCAGCTTGGGGACAGGGCTTGGCTACACCTTC
TRBJ1-1	few	.	TRBV5-1	CASSLVGQMNTEAFF	TGCGCCAGCAGCTTGGTTGGACAGATGAACACTGAAGCTTTCTTT
TRBJ2-2	.	.	TRBV7-2	CASSLDVNTGELFF	TGTGCCAGCAGCTTGGACGTGAACACCGGGGAGCTGTTTTTT
TRBJ1-2	many	.	TRBV7-8	CASSIHGSAGYTF	TGTGCCAGCAGCATACACGGTTCTGCTGGCTACACCTTC
TRBJ2-7	.	.	TRBV7-9	CASSLRPGEQYF	TGTGCCAGCAGCTTAAGGCCTGGCGAGCAGTACTTC
TRBJ1-1	many	TRBD1	TRBV29-1	CSVGEKQGANTEAFF	TGCAGCGTCGGAGAGAAACAGGGGGCGAACACTGAAGCTTTCTTT
TRBJ2-1	many	.	TRBV9	CASSPRAHVDEQFF	TGTGCCAGCAGCCCGCGGGCCCACGTGGATGAGCAGTTCTTC
TRBJ2-1	many	.	TRBV6-1	CASDHRRGVKNNEQFF	TGTGCCAGCGATCATCGGCGCGGGGTTAAGAACAATGAGCAGTTCTTC
TRBJ1-1	few	.	TRBV12-3/TRBV12-4	CASSLGGPWGANTEAFF	TGTGCCAGCAGTTTAGGGGGCCCCTGGGGGGCGAACACTGAAGCTTTCTTT
TRBJ1-1	.	.	TRBV29-1	CTTKQRGADTEAFF	TGCACCACCAAACAACGGGGGGCGGACACTGAAGCTTTCTTT
TRBJ1-3	many	.	TRBV4-3	CASSQVFGGLNTIYF	TGCGCCAGCAGCCAAGTGTTTGGGGGACTAAACACCATATATTTT
TRBJ2-5	few	.	TRBV6-6	CASSLDRGWPQYF	TGTGCCAGCAGTCTGGACAGAGGGTGGCCCCAGTACTTC
TRBJ2-3	many	TRBD1	TRBV4-1	CASSQVLGGPDTQYF	TGCGCCAGCAGCCAAGTCTTAGGGGGCCCAGATACGCAGTATTTT
TRBJ1-5	many	TRBD1	TRBV5-6	CASSLLQGHQPQHF	TGTGCCAGCAGCTTGTTACAGGGGCATCAGCCCCAGCATTTT
TRBJ2-1	many	TRBD2	TRBV6-2/TRBV6-3	CASSYRGGDEQFF	TGTGCCAGCAGTTACCGGGGGGGGGACGAGCAGTTCTTC
TRBJ2-2	many	.	TRBV20-1	CSARDQRQGSTGELFF	TGCAGTGCTAGAGATCAGCGTCAGGGGAGCACCGGGGAGCTGTTTTTT
TRBJ1-4	many	.	TRBV6-5	CASSYSHDEKLFF	TGTGCCAGCAGTTACTCCCACGACGAAAAACTGTTTTTT
TRBJ2-7	many	.	TRBV9	CASSPGNYEQYF	TGTGCCAGCAGCCCCGGTAACTACGAGCAGTACTTC
TRBJ1-4	many	.	TRBV20-1	CSASPQTVEKLFF	TGCAGTGCTAGCCCCCAGACAGTTGAAAAACTGTTTTTT
TRBJ2-7	.	.	TRBV20-1	CSARRTGSSSYEQYF	TGCAGTGCTAGGCGAACGGGGTCGAGCTCCTACGAGCAGTACTTC
TRBJ1-1	many	.	TRBV5-1	CASSLGQDRNTEAFF	TGCGCCAGCAGCTTGGGACAGGACCGGAACACTGAAGCTTTCTTT
TRBJ2-1	.	.	TRBV4-1	CASSQELLERPPYNEQFF	TGCGCCAGCAGCCAAGAACTTCTGGAGCGCCCTCCCTACAATGAGCAGTTCTTC
TRBJ2-7	many	TRBD2	TRBV9	CASSVSGDPSYEQYF	TGTGCCAGCAGCGTGAGCGGGGACCCTTCCTACGAGCAGTACTTC
TRBJ2-5	many	.	TRBV18	CASSPILGPKKETQYF	TGTGCCAGCTCACCGATCCTGGGACCGAAGAAAGAGACCCAGTACTTC
TRBJ2-7	many	.	TRBV7-8	CASSFQEISYEQYF	TGTGCCAGCAGCTTTCAGGAGATCTCCTACGAGCAGTACTTC
TRBJ1-1	many	.	TRBV5-6	CASSLEGTEAFF	TGTGCCAGCAGCTTGGAAGGGACTGAAGCTTTCTTT
TRBJ1-2	many	.	TRBV5-1	CASSLEGTQYGYTF	TGCGCCAGCAGCTTGGAGGGTACTCAATATGGCTACACCTTC
TRBJ1-1	few	.	TRBV5-1	CASSSSRGMNTEAFF	TGCGCCAGCAGCTCTTCCCGAGGGATGAACACTGAAGCTTTCTTT
TRBJ2-2	many	.	TRBV6-5	CASRPGGTGELFF	TGTGCCAGCAGACCCGGGGGCACCGGGGAGCTGTTTTTT
TRBJ2-7	many	TRBD1	TRBV7-9	CASSPRQGVYEQYF	TGTGCCAGCAGCCCACGACAGGGGGTCTACGAGCAGTACTTC
TRBJ1-2	many	.	TRBV29-1	CSVGLNYGYTF	TGCAGCGTGGGACTCAACTATGGCTACACCTTC
TRBJ1-2	.	.	TRBV5-1	CASSFWTDANYGYTF	TGCGCCAGCAGCTTCTGGACGGATGCTAACTATGGCTACACCTTC
TRBJ2-3	many	TRBD1	TRBV5-1	CASSLARTGFADTQYF	TGCGCCAGCAGCCTGGCGCGGACAGGGTTTGCAGATACGCAGTATTTT
TRBJ2-1	many	TRBD2	TRBV29-1	CSVLAGDANEQFF	TGCAGCGTTCTAGCGGGGGATGCTAATGAGCAGTTCTTC
TRBJ2-7	many	.	TRBV20-1	CSARDLRTEFYEQYF	TGCAGTGCTAGAGATTTGAGGACAGAATTCTACGAGCAGTACTTC
TRBJ2-7	many	.	TRBV7-2	CASSLAWGWTAEQYF	TGTGCCAGCAGCTTAGCCTGGGGCTGGACGGCCGAGCAGTACTTC
TRBJ2-5	many	TRBD2	TRBV4-1	CASSQDSASGGALETQYF	TGCGCCAGCAGCCAAGATTCGGCTAGCGGGGGGGCCCTAGAGACCCAGTACTTC
TRBJ2-5	many	.	TRBV6-6	CASSPVGETQYF	TGTGCCAGCAGCCCCGTGGGGGAGACCCAGTACTTC
TRBJ2-7	few	.	TRBV7-2	CASSGLGTPTYEQYF	TGTGCCAGCAGTGGTCTCGGGACACCCACCTACGAGCAGTACTTC
TRBJ2-3	.	TRBD1	TRBV20-1	CSATHERDSYTDTQYF	TGCAGTGCTACGCACGAAAGGGACAGCTACACAGATACGCAGTATTTT
TRBJ2-1	many	.	TRBV20-1	CSARGRAPSNEQFF	TGCAGTGCTAGAGGCAGGGCGCCCTCAAATGAGCAGTTCTTC
TRBJ2-1	few	TRBD2	TRBV20-1	CSARDRSSGKSYNEQFF	TGCAGTGCTAGAGATCGGTCTAGCGGGAAGTCCTACAATGAGCAGTTCTTC
TRBJ2-5	many	.	TRBV20-1	CSAPMQETQYF	TGCAGTGCTCCAATGCAAGAGACCCAGTACTTC